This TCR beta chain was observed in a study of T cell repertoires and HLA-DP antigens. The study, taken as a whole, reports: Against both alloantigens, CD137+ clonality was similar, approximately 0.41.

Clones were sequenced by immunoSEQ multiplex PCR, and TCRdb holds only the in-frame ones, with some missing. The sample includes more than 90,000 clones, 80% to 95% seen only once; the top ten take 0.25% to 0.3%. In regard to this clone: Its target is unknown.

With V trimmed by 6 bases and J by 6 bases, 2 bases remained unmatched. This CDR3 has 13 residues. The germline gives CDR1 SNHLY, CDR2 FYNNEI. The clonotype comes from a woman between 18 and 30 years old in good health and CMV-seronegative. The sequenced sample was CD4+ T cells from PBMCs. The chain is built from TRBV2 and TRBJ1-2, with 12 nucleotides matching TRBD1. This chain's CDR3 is CASRGQGAHGYTF. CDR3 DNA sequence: TGTGCCAGCAGGGGACAGGGGGCCCATGGCTACACCTTC. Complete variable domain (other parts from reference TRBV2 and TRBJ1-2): EPEVTQTPSHQVTQMGQEVILRCVPISNHLYFYWYRQILGQKVEFLVSFYNNEISEKSEIFDDQFSVERPDGSNFTLKIRSTKLEDSAMYFCASRGQGAHGYTFGSGTRLTVV.